Listed below are T cell receptor beta chains from one sample, sequenced in a study of cytomegalovirus exposure and HLA in healthy donors. Assay used: immunoSEQ multiplex PCR; TCRdb lists only in-frame clones, some missing. The sample gives over 200,000 clones, just under 85% of which show up once; 0.58% is in the top ten. The source material was PBMCs. Source of these receptors: a woman aged 40-49 years in good health and CMV-seronegative. The CDR3 runs from the conserved cysteine through the conserved F or W. A D gene is named only where the DNA matches it firmly. Clone size is stated in some rows and not others, as once, few, many or a class when expanded.

cdr3_aa cdr3_nt clone_size cdr3_length j_call v_call d_call
CASSLGVAGYNEQFF TGTGCTAGCAGCCTCGGGGTAGCGGGGTACAATGAGCAGTTCTTC - 15 TRBJ2-1 TRBV7-7 TRBD2
CAWNHGRPTNEKLFF TGTGCCTGGAACCACGGTCGCCCAACTAATGAAAAACTGTTTTTT - 15 TRBJ1-4 TRBV30 -
CASSSASGAHNEQFF TGCGCCAGCAGCTCGGCTAGCGGGGCCCACAATGAGCAGTTCTTC - 15 TRBJ2-1 TRBV5-1 TRBD2
CASSAGLAGSTDTQYF TGTGCCAGCAGCGCTGGACTAGCGGGTTCCACAGATACGCAGTATTTT - 16 TRBJ2-3 TRBV5-4 TRBD2
CASTTRRAGGEQYF TGTGCCAGCACCACCCGAAGAGCGGGGGGGGAGCAGTACTTC - 14 TRBJ2-7 TRBV11-3 TRBD2
CASSLRDYNEQFF TGTGCCAGCAGCCTCAGGGATTACAATGAGCAGTTCTTC - 13 TRBJ2-1 TRBV4-2 -
CASSPTALSGNTIYF TGTGCCAGCAGCCCCACTGCGCTCTCTGGAAACACCATATATTTT - 15 TRBJ1-3 TRBV9 -
CASSMTGVNGELFF TGCGCCAGCAGCATGACAGGGGTGAACGGGGAGCTGTTTTTT - 14 TRBJ2-2 TRBV4-1 TRBD1
CASTGGARVLPEAFF TGTGCCAGCACCGGGGGGGCCAGGGTGCTTCCTGAAGCTTTCTTT - 15 TRBJ1-1 TRBV7-8 -
CASSLGRGSTEAFF TGTGCCAGCAGCTTAGGTAGGGGAAGCACTGAAGCTTTCTTT once 14 TRBJ1-1 TRBV7-8 -
CASSVSRDTQYF TGTGCCAGCAGCGTAAGTCGGGATACGCAGTATTTT - 12 TRBJ2-3 TRBV9 -
CAWSGTGPSPYEQYF TGTGCCTGGAGTGGGACAGGGCCCTCTCCCTACGAGCAGTACTTC - 15 TRBJ2-7 TRBV30 TRBD1
CASSQRPDRGLRTGELFF TGTGCCAGCAGCCAACGGCCCGACAGGGGGCTGAGGACCGGGGAGCTGTTTTTT - 18 TRBJ2-2 TRBV7-9 TRBD1
CASSPGSLTDTQYF TGTGCCAGCAGCCCAGGGTCCCTCACAGATACGCAGTATTTT - 14 TRBJ2-3 TRBV7-2 -
CASSEQQGTEAFF TGCGCCAGCAGTGAGCAGCAGGGTACCGAAGCTTTCTTT once 13 TRBJ1-1 TRBV10-1 -
CASSPQNTDTQYF TGTGCCAGCAGCCCACAAAACACAGATACGCAGTATTTT - 13 TRBJ2-3 TRBV7-2 -
CATSRDRQGIGYGYTF TGTGCCACCAGCAGAGATCGACAGGGAATTGGCTATGGCTACACCTTC - 16 TRBJ1-2 TRBV15 TRBD1
CASAPGGNSNQPQHF TGTGCCAGCGCCCCGGGGGGAAATAGCAATCAGCCCCAGCATTTT - 15 TRBJ1-5 TRBV9 -
CASSLTGGENSPLHF TGTGCCAGCAGCTTAACTGGGGGCGAAAATTCACCCCTCCACTTT - 15 TRBJ1-6 TRBV7-3 -
CASSYRLDMNTEAFF TGTGCCAGCAGTTACAGGCTCGACATGAACACTGAAGCTTTCTTT - 15 TRBJ1-1 TRBV6-5 -
CASSPGQDRANYGYTF TGTGCCAGCTCACCGGGTCAAGACAGAGCTAACTATGGCTACACCTTC - 16 TRBJ1-2 TRBV18 -
CASSSRGWGAGEKLFF TGTGCCAGCAGCTCCAGGGGGTGGGGGGCAGGGGAAAAACTGTTTTTT - 16 TRBJ1-4 TRBV11-3 TRBD1
CASSYPGQAYEQYF TGTGCCAGCAGTTATCCGGGACAGGCCTACGAGCAGTACTTC few 14 TRBJ2-7 TRBV6-6 TRBD1
CASSSSGVWNQPQHF TGTGCCAGCAGCAGTTCAGGGGTATGGAATCAGCCCCAGCATTTT - 15 TRBJ1-5 TRBV21-1 -
CALEYRANVLTF TGTGCCCTAGAATACCGGGCCAACGTCCTGACTTTC - 12 TRBJ2-6 TRBV30 -
CASSQNYEQYF TGTGCCAGCAGCCAGAACTACGAGCAGTACTTC - 11 TRBJ2-7 TRBV6-5 -
CASSLQQGWGYTQYF TGTGCCAGCAGCTTACAGCAGGGATGGGGCTATACGCAGTATTTT - 15 TRBJ2-3 TRBV5-6 -
CASSYGGDGRGYTF TGTGCCAGCAGTTACGGAGGGGATGGCCGTGGCTACACCTTC - 14 TRBJ1-2 TRBV6-5 -
CASSPMGGSYEQYF TGTGCCAGCAGCCCCATGGGGGGCTCCTACGAGCAGTACTTC - 14 TRBJ2-7 TRBV7-9 -
CAWTTKRSRDNSYEQYF TGTGCCTGGACCACCAAAAGGTCCCGGGACAACTCCTACGAGCAGTATTTC - 17 TRBJ2-7 TRBV30 -
CASSEDRTEAFF TGTGCCAGCAGCGAAGACAGGACTGAAGCTTTCTTT - 12 TRBJ1-1 TRBV7-8 -
CASSLKGNSYGYTF TGTGCCAGCAGTTTAAAGGGGAACTCCTATGGCTACACCTTC once 14 TRBJ1-2 TRBV27 -
CASRGPDSRGGTGELFF TGTGCCAGCAGAGGTCCGGATAGCCGGGGGGGGACCGGGGAGCTGTTTTTT - 17 TRBJ2-2 TRBV9 TRBD2
CSARILETQYF TGCAGTGCTAGAATTCTAGAGACCCAGTACTTC - 11 TRBJ2-5 TRBV20-1 -
CASSSRQAGFSEAFF TGTGCCAGCAGCTCGAGACAGGCCGGTTTCTCTGAAGCTTTCTTT - 15 TRBJ1-1 TRBV13 -
CAYFTSGGTDTQYF TGTGCCTACTTCACTAGCGGGGGGACAGATACGCAGTATTTT - 14 TRBJ2-3 TRBV30 TRBD2
CAWSRLAGDTEAFF TGTGCCTGGAGTCGTCTCGCGGGGGACACTGAAGCTTTCTTT once 14 TRBJ1-1 TRBV30 -
CASSQESSGRVTTDTQYF TGCGCCAGCAGCCAAGAAAGCAGTGGCCGGGTAACAACAGATACGCAGTATTTT - 18 TRBJ2-3 TRBV4-1 -
CASSTQGWAFF TGTGCCAGCAGCACACAGGGGTGGGCTTTCTTT - 11 TRBJ1-1 TRBV7-2 TRBD1
CASREGGQSREQYF TGTGCCAGCAGGGAAGGCGGACAGTCTCGCGAGCAGTACTTC once 14 TRBJ2-7 TRBV7-9 -
CASSQFSGGEYNEQFF TGCGCCAGCAGCCAATTTAGCGGGGGGGAGTACAATGAGCAGTTCTTC - 16 TRBJ2-1 TRBV5-1 TRBD2
CASSLSGTGGTEAFF TGTGCCAGCAGCCTGTCCGGGACAGGGGGTACTGAAGCTTTCTTT once 15 TRBJ1-1 TRBV7-9 TRBD1